The 4 T cell receptor beta chains given below trace back to one sample, sequenced in a study of cytomegalovirus exposure and HLA in healthy donors. The assay was immunoSEQ multiplex PCR, and TCRdb's table has in-frame clones only and misses some. Of about 140,000 clones listed, 87% are singletons. The specimen sequenced was PBMCs. The receptor set was obtained from a man younger than 35 in good health and CMV-seropositive.

The rearrangement uses TRBV28 and TRBJ2-5, with 8 bases fitting TRBD1. Germline V gene lookup returns CDR1 MDHEN and CDR2 SYDVKM. Trimming removed 7 bases from V and 4 bases from J; junction bases left unmatched: 8. CDR3 length equals 14 residues. CDR3 in DNA: TGTGCCAGCACCCAGGGGGCTCGTGGAGAGACCCAGTACTTC. Translating gives CASTQGARGETQYF.

As DNA, the CDR3 is TGTGCCACCAGACTACTAGCGGGGGATAGCAATGAGCAGTTCTTC. This gives the protein CATRLLAGDSNEQFF. The chain is built from TRBV6-1 and TRBJ2-1; 11 bases are shared with TRBD2. Germline V gene lookup returns CDR1 MNHNS and CDR2 SASEGT. The CDR3 loop spans 15 amino acids. The V gene end was trimmed by 10 bases and the J gene end by 6 bases; junction bases not matched to a gene: 11.

This chain uses TRBV7-3 with TRBJ2-2; TRBD1 might be the D (5 bases). The CDR3 is made up of 13 amino acids. From germline, CDR1 is SGHTA and CDR2 FQGTGA. V shed 5 bases and J shed 6 bases, with 10 bases lying between them. The CDR3 region is CASSPQGAGELFF. The CDR3 nucleotides are TGTGCCAGCAGCCCCCAAGGGGCCGGGGAGCTGTTTTTT.

This clone was counted a single time. The chain uses TRBV19 and TRBJ2-7; D gene uncertain. There are 13 residues in the CDR3. With 5 bases removed from V and 3 bases from J, the gap between germline ends came to 11 bases. CDR1 is LNHDA and CDR2 is SQIVND in the germline V gene (reference sequence). The CDR3 reads CASSLTVNYEQYF. CDR3 DNA: TGTGCCAGTAGTCTTACAGTAAACTACGAGCAGTACTTC.